This passage covers 21 T cell receptor beta chains from one sample sequenced in a study of Ad26.COV2.S vaccination and SARS-CoV-2 variants. Method: immunoSEQ multiplex PCR; TCRdb's copy keeps in-frame clones and lacks some. Among some 300,000 clones listed, about 86% were seen once. Treatment denoted: 15 to 20 received Ad26.COV2.S at low or high dose, single or two shots; roughly five received placebo; per-sample allocation not given. Repertoires come from day 63 after the first vaccine or placebo injection. The sample consisted of peripheral blood, taken in a trial of Ad26.COV2.S vaccine versus placebo. The receptors originated from a person aged 18-65 years who received the Ad26.COV2.S COVID-19 vaccine or a placebo.

The J gene is TRBJ2-7, the V gene TRBV7-2, with D hard to call. Germline CDR1 SGHTA, CDR2 FQGNSA. Trimming left V 2 bases short and J 4 bases short, with 15 bases between. This CDR3 contains 15 residues. For the CDR3, the DNA is TGTGCCAGCAGCTTACTCACCCAAATGCCTTACGAGCAGTACTTC. This codes for CASSLLTQMPYEQYF.

The chain links TRBV3-1 (or the pseudogene TRBV3-2) to TRBJ2-7; no reliable D call. Germline V gene data show CDR1 as LGHDT and CDR2 as YNNKEL (reference sequence). Between the trimmed V and J ends, which lost 0 bases and 3 bases, there was a span of 9 bases. The CDR3 has 14 amino acids. The CDR3 sequence: CASSQDISSYEQYF. The CDR3 bases are TGTGCCAGCAGCCAAGATATCTCTAGCTACGAGCAGTACTTC.

This clone came up once. This chain connects TRBV20-1 to TRBJ1-2; D gene uncertain. The CDR3 contains 9 residues. CDR1 and CDR2 (germline): DFQATT, SNEGSKA (reference sequence). The ends were cut back, 6 bases at V and 7 bases at J, with 6 bases in the middle. This CDR3 reads CSARLGYTF. The CDR3 nucleotides are TGCAGTGCCCGCCTTGGCTACACCTTC.

This chain connects TRBV11-2 to TRBJ1-1; D ambiguous. This CDR3 has 14 residues. The germline gives CDR1 SGHAT, CDR2 FQNNGV. V lost 1 base and J lost 0, with 6 bases in between. This chain's CDR3 is CASSLGLMNTEAFF. CDR3 coding DNA: TGTGCCAGCAGCTTAGGGCTCATGAACACTGAAGCTTTCTTT.

This clone was detected a few times. This sequence joins TRBV7-9 and TRBJ1-6; 8 bases match TRBD1. The junction had 18 bases not matched to a gene; V was cut back by 4 bases and J by 7 bases. The CDR3 is 19 amino acids. Per germline, CDR1 SEHNR and CDR2 FQNEAQ (reference sequence). The CDR3 region has the DNA TGTGCCAGCAGCTATTCTTGGACAGGGCGAACGTCGTCGAATTCACCCCTCCACTTT. It codes for CASSYSWTGRTSSNSPLHF.

The chain uses TRBV30 and TRBJ1-5; 7 nucleotides align to TRBD1. Germline assignment: CDR1 GTSNPN and CDR2 SVGIG (reference sequence). J lost 7 bases, V lost 2 bases, and 8 bases had no gene match. CDR3 length: 14 amino acids. The CDR3 here is CAWSINRGRQPQHF. For the CDR3, the DNA is TGTGCCTGGAGTATCAACAGGGGTAGACAGCCCCAGCATTTT. Using reference TRBV30 and TRBJ1-5 for the parts outside the CDR3, the full variable domain is SQTIHQWPATLVQPVGSPLSLECTVEGTSNPNLYWYRQAAGRGLQLLFYSVGIGQISSEVPQNLSASRPQDRQFILSSKKLLLSDSGFYLCAWSINRGRQPQHFGDGTRLSIL.

This clone was observed once. The CDR3 region is CASSLGALVRYGYTF. The CDR3 region has the DNA TGTGCCAGCAGCTTGGGGGCGTTAGTTCGCTATGGCTACACCTTC. The chain links TRBV7-2 to TRBJ1-2, with a tentative D call TRBD1 (6 bases). CDR1 is SGHTA, CDR2 FQGNSA, per germline. The CDR3 runs 15 residues. Trimming took 3 bases from V and 4 from J, leaving 15 bases between them.

The genes are TRBV5-4 and TRBJ1-1; 7 bases map to TRBD1. The CDR3 extends over 13 amino acids. Trimming removed 4 bases from V and 9 bases from J; junction bases left unmatched: 9. Germline V gene lookup returns CDR1 SGHNT and CDR2 YYREEE (reference sequence). For the CDR3, the DNA is TGTGCCAGCAGCCTGGGGGACAGCCTTAAAGCTTTCTTT. It specifies CASSLGDSLKAFF.

This chain uses TRBV7-2 with TRBJ1-1, with 11 bases aligning to TRBD1. Germline assignment: CDR1 SGHTA and CDR2 FQGNSA. The CDR3 totals 16 residues. V gave up 5 bases and J gave up 0 bases; unmatched junction bases: 5. The CDR3 region is CASSPRTGGMNTEAFF. The CDR3 DNA sequence: TGTGCCAGCAGCCCCCGGACAGGGGGCATGAACACTGAAGCTTTCTTT. The full variable domain, its missing parts supplied by reference TRBV7-2 and TRBJ1-1, is GAGVSQSPSNKVTEKGKDVELRCDPISGHTALYWYRQSLGQGLEFLIYFQGNSAPDKSGLPSDRFSAERTGGSVSTLTIQRTQQEDSAVYLCASSPRTGGMNTEAFFGQGTRLTVV.

V gene TRBV24-1 combines with J gene TRBJ2-3, with 12 bases that match TRBD1. Looked up from germline, CDR1 is KGHDR and CDR2 is SFDVKD. This CDR3 has 16 amino acids. V shed 5 bases, J shed 1 base, and the junction held 3 bases outside the gene matches. The CDR3 coding sequence is TGTGCCACCAGTGGGGGACAGGGGGCCCGCACAGATACGCAGTATTTT. Translation gives CATSGGQGARTDTQYF.

The chain joins TRBV19 to TRBJ2-3; TRBD1 might be the D (6 bases). The germline V gene has CDR1 LNHDA and CDR2 SQIVND (reference sequence). Trimming removed 6 bases from V and 8 bases from J, with 15 bases in between. The CDR3 sequence is 13 residues long. The CDR3 here is CASSEQGSGTQYF. The CDR3 DNA reads TGTGCCAGTAGCGAGCAGGGGTCGGGTACGCAGTATTTT. Based on the CDR3 plus reference TRBV19 and TRBJ2-3, the full variable domain is DGGITQSPKYLFRKEGQNVTLSCEQNLNHDAMYWYRQDPGQGLRLIYYSQIVNDFQKGDIAEGYSVSREKKESFPLTVTSAQKNPTAFYLCASSEQGSGTQYFGPGTRLTVL.

V usage is TRBV5-4 and J usage is TRBJ2-5; 7 bases are a match to TRBD1. Trimming took 4 bases from V and 3 from J; bases not matched to a gene: 3. Germline V gives CDR1 SGHNT, CDR2 YYREEE (reference sequence). CDR3 length: 13 residues. The CDR3 sequence is CASSSGQEETQYF. The DNA for the CDR3 is TGTGCCAGCAGCAGCGGACAGGAAGAGACCCAGTACTTC.

The V gene is TRBV10-3, the J gene TRBJ2-2, with D perhaps TRBD1 (5 bases). This CDR3 has 16 amino acids. V shed 4 bases and J shed 2 bases, with 14 bases lying between them. Per germline, CDR1 ENHRY and CDR2 SYGVKD. The CDR3 DNA follows: TGTGCCATCAGTGTGGACATGGGAAAAAACACCGGGGAGCTGTTTTTT. It specifies CAISVDMGKNTGELFF.

On this clone itself: One end of the junction does not line up with germline, which may come from a read error. The V gene is TRBV7-9, the J gene TRBJ1-3, with D possibly being TRBD1 (6 bases). This CDR3 has 15 residues. Germline-derived CDR1 and CDR2 are SEHNR and FQNEAQ (reference sequence). As DNA, the CDR3 is TGTGCCAACAGCTTTCTCACAGGGTCTGGAAACACCATATATTTT. Protein sequence: CANSFLTGSGNTIYF.

V usage is TRBV18 and J usage is TRBJ1-2; D might be TRBD1 (6 bases). The CDR3 totals 15 residues. V lost 2 bases, J lost 4 bases, and 14 bases lay in between. Germline CDR1 is KGHSH and CDR2 is LQKENI. The CDR3 protein is CASSPGSGHLYGYTF. CDR3 nucleotide sequence: TGTGCCAGCTCACCAGGGTCGGGACATCTCTATGGCTACACCTTC.

This sequence joins TRBV5-4 and TRBJ1-6, with D possibly being TRBD1 (6 bases). CDR1 is SGHNT and CDR2 is YYREEE in the germline V gene (reference sequence). Trimming removed 2 bases at V and 5 bases at J, with 8 bases between. The CDR3 sequence is 14 residues long. CDR3 nucleotides: TGTGCCAGCAGCTTAGGACAGAATAATTCACCCCTCCACTTT. It is translated as CASSLGQNNSPLHF.

The chain has TRBV27 and TRBJ1-2, with 11 bases identical to TRBD1. The CDR3 is made up of 16 amino acids. Germline V gives CDR1 MNHEY, CDR2 SMNVEV (reference sequence). The ends lost 2 bases at V and 7 bases at J; junction bases unmatched: 9. The CDR3 protein is CASSLGFGQGASGYTF. As DNA, the CDR3 is TGTGCCAGCAGTTTAGGGTTTGGACAGGGGGCGTCTGGCTACACCTTC.

Here the CDR3 reads CASTPWGGETQYF. CDR3 in DNA: TGTGCCAGCACCCCTTGGGGGGGGGAGACCCAGTACTTC. The V call is TRBV6-5, the J call TRBJ2-5, with 7 bases lining up with TRBD2. The V gene's germline CDR1 is MNHEY and CDR2 SVGAGI. Germline trimming cut 7 bases from V and 5 bases from J; bases unmatched to any gene: 7. The CDR3 length is 13 residues.

The chain couples TRBV7-2 to TRBJ2-5; D is possibly TRBD1 or TRBD2 (5 bases each). The CDR3 consists of 16 residues. V lost 1 base and J 5 bases, leaving 17 bases between the germline ends. Germline V gene lookup returns CDR1 SGHTA and CDR2 FQGNSA. CDR3 protein: CASSLGGRAGGETQYF. The DNA of the CDR3 is TGTGCCAGCAGCTTAGGGGGCAGGGCCGGCGGGGAGACCCAGTACTTC.

This chain joins TRBV5-4 and TRBJ2-2; D possibly corresponds to TRBD1 (5 bases). There are 15 residues in the CDR3. The V gene's germline CDR1 is SGHNT and CDR2 YYREEE (reference sequence). V gave up 1 base and J gave up 6 bases, with 13 bases separating them. The CDR3 nucleotides are TGTGCCAGCAGCTTGAGTATCCAGGGCTCCGGGGAGCTGTTTTTT. Translated: CASSLSIQGSGELFF.

This rearrangement joins TRBV7-2 to TRBJ1-1; no firm D call. Germline lookup yields CDR1 SGHTA and CDR2 FQGNSA. The V end was cut by 5 bases, the J end by 4 bases, with 11 bases between. The CDR3 consists of 13 residues. CDR3 sequence reads: CASSLPPPTEAFF. The CDR3 region has the DNA TGTGCCAGCAGCCTCCCGCCCCCCACTGAAGCTTTCTTT.